This T cell receptor (beta chain) comes out of a study of shared T cell receptors in the human thymus. Sequencing used immunoSEQ multiplex PCR; TCRdb keeps in-frame clones, though not all of them. Of around 730,000 clones listed, 75% to 90% are singletons. After removal of 4 bases from V and 5 bases from J, the junction contained 3 bases not matched to a gene. Germline loops: CDR1 SEHNR, CDR2 FQNEAQ (reference sequence). The CDR3 extends over 14 amino acids. The sample also formed part of further work on human thymus T cells. That study adds: Highly overlapping thymic repertoires among unrelated individuals were reported in related research.

V usage is TRBV7-9 and J usage is TRBJ1-1, with 11 bases identical to TRBD1. The sample taken for sequencing was thymocytes. The receptor was derived from a girl under three years old with a congenital heart defect. CDR3: CASSCGQGATEAFF. The CDR3 DNA is TGTGCCAGCAGCTGTGGACAGGGGGCGACTGAAGCTTTCTTT.